This TCR beta chain derives from a study of beta chain features in type 1 diabetes. Concerning this clone itself: What it binds is unknown. One junction end does not reproduce the germline sequence, and a read error may be involved.

Expressed TCRB transcripts were sequenced because the isolated RNA had all been reverse transcribed beforehand. Sequenced by immunoSEQ multiplex PCR; TCRdb stores in-frame clones only, minus some. This sample has some 370,000 clones, with 9.6% found just once. The study's findings and limits: TCRB CDR3 length was moderately but significantly reduced in all four CD4+ subsets of Type 1 diabetes patients. Patients' naive, central memory and Treg TCRB repertoires seemed closer to one another than those of healthy donors.

Based on CD45RO/CCR7/CD25/CD127/CD95/CD27, CD4+ regulatory, stem cell-like memory, naive and central memory cells were sorted. There are 14 residues in the CDR3. Germline V gene sequence: CDR1 SGHRS, CDR2 YFSETQ. The genes are TRBV5-1 and TRBJ1-2, with 8 bases lining up with TRBD1. This receptor was identified in a man aged 25 to 40 with type 1 diabetes. Sample: central memory CD4+ T cells from blood. The CDR3 region is CASRLGQDYYGYTF. In nucleotides, the CDR3 is TGCGCCAGCAGATTGGGACAGGATTACTATGGCTACACCTTC.